Listed here is a single T cell receptor (beta chain). These data belong to a study of memory CD4+ T cells and cytomegalovirus serostatus. The assay was immunoSEQ multiplex PCR, and TCRdb's table has in-frame clones only and misses some. The data contain tens of thousands of clones, roughly 78% of them singletons. The sort gate was single viable CD3+CD4+CD8-CD45RO+ cells for memory CD4+ T cells. Donors' CMV status reflects serum IgG against pp150, pp28, p38, p52. This TCR came from an adult in good health and CMV-seronegative. The source material was memory CD4+ T cells from blood.

The CDR3 DNA is TGTGCCAGCAGCGAGGGAAACGAGCAGTACTTC. Amino acids: CASSEGNEQYF. J is TRBJ2-7 and V is TRBV6-5; TRBD2 might be the D (5 bases). Trimming left V 6 bases short and J 5 bases short, with 8 bases between. The CDR3 is 11 amino acids. Germline CDR1 is MNHEY and CDR2 is SVGAGI.